This TCR beta chain was identified in a study of CD8+ T cells in alopecia areata. Germline V gene data show CDR1 as SGHTA and CDR2 as FQGNSA. Trimming took off 3 bases at V and 1 base at J, with 12 bases between the two ends. This CDR3 is built from 15 residues. Study results and caveats: Tofacitinib significantly reduced both scalp clonality and expanded CD8+ clones among the top 100.

Sequencing relied on a cDNA template that was reverse transcribed from extracted RNA. Sequenced by immunoSEQ multiplex PCR; TCRdb stores in-frame clones only, minus some. In the table there are approximately 200,000 clones, approximately 56% of which are singletons. Treatment: oral pan-JAK inhibitor, 5-10 mg twice daily. In regard to this clone: Its antigen is unknown.

This chain connects TRBV7-2 to TRBJ1-1, with D hard to call. Sequencing was performed on CD4+ T cells sorted from blood, taken at week 4, from a patient treated with tofacitinib. The TCR was taken from a human donor with alopecia areata. The CDR3 DNA sequence: TGTGCCAGCAGCTTTTCCACTGTACAGAACACTGAAGCTTTCTTT. It yields the protein CASSFSTVQNTEAFF.